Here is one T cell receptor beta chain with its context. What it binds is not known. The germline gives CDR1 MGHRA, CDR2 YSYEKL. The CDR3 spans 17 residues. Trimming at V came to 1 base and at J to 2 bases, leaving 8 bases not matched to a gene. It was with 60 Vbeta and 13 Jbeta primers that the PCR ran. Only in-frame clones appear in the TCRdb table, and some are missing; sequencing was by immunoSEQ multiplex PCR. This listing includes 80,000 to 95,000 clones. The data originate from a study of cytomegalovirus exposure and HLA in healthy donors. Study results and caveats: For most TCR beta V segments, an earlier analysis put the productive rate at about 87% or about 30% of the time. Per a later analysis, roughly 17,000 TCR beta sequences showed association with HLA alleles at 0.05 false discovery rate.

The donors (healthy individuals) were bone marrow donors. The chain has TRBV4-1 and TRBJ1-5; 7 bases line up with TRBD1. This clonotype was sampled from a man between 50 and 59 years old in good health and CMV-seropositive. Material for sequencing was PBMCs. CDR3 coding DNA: TGCGCCAGCAGCCAAGGGGGGTTTGGGACAGGCAATCAGCCCCAGCATTTT. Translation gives CASSQGGFGTGNQPQHF.